Shown below are 22 T cell receptor beta chains from a single sample sequenced in a study of control samples from healthy donors and cancer patients. Here immunoSEQ multiplex PCR was the method, and the copy in TCRdb shows in-frame clones only, minus some. This table has tens of thousands of clones, 85% to 90% appearing once. The sequencing sample was made of PBMCs. These receptors were obtained from a man aged 50-59 years with head and neck cancer.

The chain joins TRBV30 to TRBJ2-1, with D unclear. Trimming pared 3 bases from V and 3 bases from J, leaving 6 bases between. Germline assignment: CDR1 GTSNPN and CDR2 SVGIG (reference sequence). The CDR3 has 12 amino acids. The CDR3 here is CAWSRSYNEQFF. The CDR3 nucleotides read TGTGCCTGGAGCAGGAGCTACAATGAGCAGTTCTTC.

The count of this clone is one. The rearrangement uses TRBV29-1 and TRBJ2-7; possibly TRBD1 for D (5 bases). In germline, CDR1 is SQVTM, CDR2 ANQGSEA. The CDR3 has 12 amino acids. The V and J ends lost 6 bases and 1 base respectively, with 10 bases between them. CDR3 nucleotides: TGCAGCGTCAGGGTTGGGTCCTACGAGCAGTACTTC. Encoded protein: CSVRVGSYEQYF.

V usage is TRBV2 and J usage is TRBJ1-5; TRBD1 aligns across 8 bases. Unmatched junction bases numbered 10, after V lost 4 bases and J lost 2 bases. The CDR3 covers 17 residues. CDR1 SNHLY and CDR2 FYNNEI come from the germline V gene. CDR3 DNA sequence: TGTGCCAGCAGTGGCCGTTCAGGGGGCGCGGGCAATCAGCCCCAGCATTTT. This gives the protein CASSGRSGGAGNQPQHF.

V gene TRBV2 combines with J gene TRBJ2-6; 7 bases map to TRBD1. V shed 4 bases and J 0 bases; nucleotides not matched to a gene: 6. Germline CDR1 and CDR2: SNHLY and FYNNEI. The CDR3 has 17 amino acids. The CDR3 protein is CASSATGAISGANVLTF. The CDR3 region has the DNA TGTGCCAGCAGTGCCACAGGGGCAATCTCTGGGGCCAACGTCCTGACTTTC.

The chain joins TRBV5-1 to TRBJ2-7; 12 bases agree with TRBD2. The CDR3 spans 17 residues. The V segment lost 2 bases and the J segment 3 bases; nucleotides outside the gene matches: 9. Germline V CDR1 and CDR2: SGHRS, YFSETQ. CDR3 sequence reads: CASSFLPLTSGSYEQYF. The CDR3 nucleotides are TGCGCCAGCAGCTTTCTACCTCTGACTAGCGGGAGCTACGAGCAGTACTTC.

V and J are TRBV28 and TRBJ1-1; 7 nucleotides agree with TRBD1. The CDR3 is made up of 15 amino acids. V shed 1 base and J 3 bases; nucleotides not matched to a gene: 5. Per germline, CDR1 MDHEN and CDR2 SYDVKM. DNA for the CDR3: TGTGCCAGCAGTTTATTCAGGGACAGCTACACTGAAGCTTTCTTT. The encoded protein is CASSLFRDSYTEAFF.

The V gene is TRBV2, the J gene TRBJ1-2; TRBD1 matches at 9 bases. The germline CDR1 and CDR2 sequences are SNHLY and FYNNEI. After removal of 6 bases from V and 5 bases from J, the junction contained 1 base not matched to a gene. The CDR3 contains 12 residues. The CDR3 DNA follows: TGTGCCAGCAGGACAGGGGGTTATGGCTACACCTTC. It is translated as CASRTGGYGYTF. Combining the CDR3 with reference TRBV2 and TRBJ1-2 gives the whole variable domain EPEVTQTPSHQVTQMGQEVILRCVPISNHLYFYWYRQILGQKVEFLVSFYNNEISEKSEIFDDQFSVERPDGSNFTLKIRSTKLEDSAMYFCASRTGGYGYTFGSGTRLTVV.

This chain connects TRBV29-1 to TRBJ2-3, with 12 bases aligning to TRBD2. This CDR3 is built from 15 residues. Germline-derived CDR1 and CDR2 are SQVTM and ANQGSEA. V lost 6 bases, J lost 5 bases, and 9 bases stayed unmatched. The DNA of the CDR3 is TGCAGCGTAAACCTAGCGGGGGGGTCTTTAGATACGCAGTATTTT. It codes for CSVNLAGGSLDTQYF.

The chain is built from TRBV11-3 and TRBJ2-1; no clear D gene. With 1 base removed from V and 8 bases from J, the gap between germline ends came to 12 bases. CDR3 length equals 14 residues. The germline V gene encodes CDR1 SGHNT and CDR2 YENEEA. The CDR3 DNA reads as TGTGCCAGCAGCTTAGGGGCGGCGAGCGATGAGCAGTTCTTC. This encodes CASSLGAASDEQFF.

This clone was counted only a few times. The V and J genes are TRBV2 and TRBJ2-3, with 7 bases identical to TRBD1. The CDR3 length is 15 residues. The trim removed 8 bases at V and 1 base at J, leaving 9 bases unmatched. Germline V gene lookup returns CDR1 SNHLY and CDR2 FYNNEI. The CDR3 DNA reads TGTGCCAGCCAACAGGGGTTCATCGGCACAGATACGCAGTATTTT. It is translated as CASQQGFIGTDTQYF.

V gene TRBV5-1 combines with J gene TRBJ2-7; no firm D call. V gave up 3 bases and J gave up 0 bases, with 4 bases separating them. The CDR3 consists of 12 residues. Looked up from germline, CDR1 is SGHRS and CDR2 is YFSETQ. The CDR3 loop is CASSSNSYEQYF. Written as DNA, the CDR3 is TGCGCCAGCAGCTCGAACTCCTACGAGCAGTACTTC.

The CDR3 protein is CASSLLSGQGSYEQYF. Here the CDR3 DNA reads TGCGCCAGCAGCCTCCTATCGGGACAGGGCTCCTACGAGCAGTACTTC. This chain uses TRBV4-3 with TRBJ2-7; 9 bases line up with TRBD1. The CDR3 is 16 residues long. V trimming: 4 bases; J trimming: 0 bases; junction bases outside the gene matches: 7. Germline V gene data show CDR1 as LGHNA and CDR2 as YSLEER.

The J gene is TRBJ2-7, the V gene TRBV19, with D possibly matching TRBD1 (6 bases). CDR3 length equals 13 residues. CDR1 and CDR2 (germline): LNHDA, SQIVND (reference sequence). V was cut by 5 bases and J by 2 bases, with 10 bases left in between. CDR3 in amino acids: CASSVGGTYEQYF. As DNA, the CDR3 is TGTGCCAGTAGTGTTGGGGGCACCTACGAGCAGTACTTC.

V gene TRBV6-1 combines with J gene TRBJ1-1; D is unresolved. The CDR3 has 13 residues. Germline CDR1 reads MNHNS; CDR2 reads SASEGT. Trimming pared 2 bases from V and 0 bases from J, leaving 4 bases between. The CDR3 DNA reads as TGTGCCAGCAGTGAACCAATGAACACTGAAGCTTTCTTT. Its translation is CASSEPMNTEAFF.

V is TRBV10-3 and J is TRBJ2-7; D is possibly TRBD1 (5 bases). The CDR3 length is 14 residues. The V and J ends lost 10 bases and 7 bases respectively, with 23 bases between them. Per the germline V gene, CDR1 is ENHRY and CDR2 is SYGVKD. DNA of the CDR3: TGTGCCAGCCAGACAGTCTCGGTGTTCGGGGAGCAGTACTTC. Its translation is CASQTVSVFGEQYF.

This clone was picked up a small number of times. The chain is built from TRBV4-3 and TRBJ2-5; D may be TRBD1 (5 bases). V shed 1 base and J shed 3 bases, with 6 bases lying between them. CDR3 length: 13 amino acids. Germline lookup yields CDR1 LGHNA and CDR2 YSLEER. CDR3 nucleotides: TGCGCCAGCAGCCAAGGACAGAAAGAGACCCAGTACTTC. Protein product: CASSQGQKETQYF.

The rearrangement joins TRBV7-3 to TRBJ1-6; TRBD1 might be the D (5 bases). V dropped 5 bases and J dropped 2 bases, with 10 bases sitting between them. CDR3 size: 15 residues. The V gene's germline CDR1 is SGHTA and CDR2 FQGTGA. The CDR3 DNA sequence: TGTGCCAGCAGCCGCGGGGGGGCCTATAATTCACCCCTCCACTTT. This sequence encodes CASSRGGAYNSPLHF.

This sequence joins TRBV7-3 and TRBJ2-3, with 10 bases lining up with TRBD1. CDR1 is SGHTA, CDR2 FQGTGA, per germline. Trimming removed 1 base from V and 6 bases from J; junction bases left unmatched: 4. The CDR3 length is 15 residues. In DNA form, the CDR3 reads TGTGCCAGCAGCTTAATGGGGACAGGGGAGGATACGCAGTATTTT. As protein: CASSLMGTGEDTQYF.

The chain links TRBV23-1 to TRBJ2-7; 7 positions agree with TRBD1. TRBV23-1 is flagged as an ORF with uncertain function. Trimming removed 4 bases from V and 6 bases from J; junction bases left unmatched: 9. CDR3 length: 14 residues. This CDR3 is CASSPRQGSSEQYF. In DNA, the CDR3 is TGCGCCAGCAGTCCCCGACAGGGATCGTCCGAGCAGTACTTC.

J is TRBJ2-3 and V is TRBV6-5, with D maybe TRBD2 (6 bases). Germline V gene data show CDR1 as MNHEY and CDR2 as SVGAGI. V shed 8 bases and J shed 4 bases, with 16 bases lying between them. CDR3 size: 14 residues. CDR3 sequence: CASRTGLSADTQYF. The CDR3 DNA is TGTGCCAGCCGGACGGGACTTTCGGCAGATACGCAGTATTTT.

The chain employs TRBV7-2 and TRBJ2-1; D not resolved. Germline V gene sequence: CDR1 SGHTA, CDR2 FQGNSA. Trimming cost V 5 bases and J 2 bases, with 7 bases left between them. There are 13 residues in the CDR3. CDR3 DNA: TGTGCCAGCAGCCCCGTTCCCTACAATGAGCAGTTCTTC. Its translation: CASSPVPYNEQFF.

V usage is TRBV28 and J usage is TRBJ1-6, with 8 bases lining up with TRBD1. V dropped 4 bases and J dropped 10; count of bases not matched to a gene: 3. Germline V gene lookup returns CDR1 MDHEN and CDR2 SYDVKM. There are 13 residues in the CDR3. The CDR3 nucleotides read TGTGCCAGCAGTTCGGACAGGGCATCACCCCTCCACTTT. It encodes CASSSDRASPLHF. Filled out from reference TRBV28 and TRBJ1-6, the complete variable domain reads DVKVTQSSRYLVKRTGEKVFLECVQDMDHENMFWYRQDPGLGLRLIYFSYDVKMKEKGDIPEGYSVSREKKERFSLILESASTNQTSMYLCASSSDRASPLHFGNGTRLTVT.